This T cell receptor beta chain originates from a study of breast tumors, draining lymph nodes, adjacent tissues. Study results and caveats: Data only fit, rather than demonstrated, lymph node origin of most tumor T cells. Findings are consistent with lymph node origin and intratumoral expansion of most tumor T cells.

Turning to this clonotype: Its antigen is as yet unknown.

The lymph nodes were axillary draining lymph nodes from breast cancer patients. TCRdb used MiXCR to reprocess the multiplex PCR reads, holding one entry per CDR3 protein. The data contain some 170,000 distinct CDR3 sequences, 33% of them singletons. Trimming took 1 base from V and 4 from J, leaving 8 bases between them. Per the germline V gene, CDR1 is MGHDK and CDR2 is SYGVNS. CDR3 length equals 15 residues. Sample: axillary lymph node tissue. The clonotype comes from a female donor with breast cancer. Some clones in this sample may be carry-over from other donors' samples. The chain employs TRBV25-1 and TRBJ1-6, with D possibly being TRBD1 (5 bases). CDR3 amino acids: CASSESRGYNSPLHF. CDR3 bases: TGTGCCAGCAGTGAATCAAGGGGTTATAATTCACCCCTCCACTTT.